The 14 T cell receptor beta chains below come from one sample, sequenced in a study of T cell repertoires in cytomegalovirus infection. MiXCR was run by TCRdb on the reads, yielding one entry per CDR3 protein. The table lists around 530,000 distinct CDR3 sequences, roughly 29% of them singletons. The sequencing input was PBMCs. The receptor source for this set is a human donor in good health (CMV status not recorded). Some clones in this sample may be carry-over from other donors' samples.

This clonotype was counted only a few times. The CDR3 DNA sequence: TGTGCCAGCAGCTTAGAGTGGGCACCTCTCCCGGGTAGAGGAGATACGCAGTATTTT. It is translated as CASSLEWAPLPGRGDTQYF. This sequence joins TRBV7-2 and TRBJ2-3; no clear D. The CDR3 is 19 residues long. V was trimmed by 1 base and J by 5 bases, leaving 25 bases between them. Germline lookup yields CDR1 SGHTA and CDR2 FQGNSA.

This clonotype came up many times. This rearrangement joins TRBV12-3 or TRBV12-4 to TRBJ1-5; TRBD1 is a possible D gene (6 bases). V dropped 2 bases and J dropped 3 bases, with 11 bases sitting between them. The CDR3 totals 15 residues. The CDR3 region has the DNA TGTGCCAGCAGTTTACAGGGGTTATCCAATCAGCCCCAGCATTTT. This sequence encodes CASSLQGLSNQPQHF.

In its sample, this clonotype was seen a few times. The chain carries TRBV7-3 and TRBJ2-1; D not resolved. From germline, CDR1 is SGHTA and CDR2 FQGTGA. The CDR3 is 16 residues long. The ends were cut back, 0 bases at V and 3 bases at J, with 12 bases in the middle. CDR3 amino acids: CASSLTSLVHYNEQFF. The CDR3 bases are TGTGCCAGCAGCTTAACGTCGCTCGTACACTACAATGAGCAGTTCTTC. The full variable domain, rest sourced from reference TRBV7-3 and TRBJ2-1, is GAGVSQTPSNKVTEKGKYVELRCDPISGHTALYWYRQSLGQGPEFLIYFQGTGAADDSGLPNDRFFAVRPEGSVSTLKIQRTERGDSAVYLCASSLTSLVHYNEQFFGPGTRLTVL.

This clonotype was recorded at least ten times. The gene calls are TRBV4-1 and TRBJ1-1; no definite D call. CDR3 length: 14 amino acids. The ends were cut back, 3 bases at V and 5 bases at J, with 13 bases in the middle. Per germline, CDR1 MGHRA and CDR2 YSYEKL. CDR3 DNA sequence: TGCGCCAGCAGCCATCCTCCCGGGAAGACTGAAGCTTTCTTT. Translation gives CASSHPPGKTEAFF.

V and J are TRBV12-3 or TRBV12-4 and TRBJ2-5, with 7 positions matching TRBD1. CDR3 length: 16 amino acids. V gave up 3 bases and J gave up 2 bases; unmatched junction bases: 9. The DNA of the CDR3 is TGTGCCAGCAGTTTCACCGGGACAGCGAAACAAGAGACCCAGTACTTC. This sequence encodes CASSFTGTAKQETQYF.

The chain employs TRBV6-2 or TRBV6-3 and TRBJ1-1; D unclear. CDR1 and CDR2 from the germline V gene are MNHEY and SVGEGT. CDR3 length: 15 amino acids. The ends were cut back, 5 bases at V and 1 base at J, with 14 bases in the middle. CDR3 protein: CASSVLVAGNTEAFF. The CDR3, as DNA: TGTGCCAGCAGTGTTCTTGTAGCTGGGAACACTGAAGCTTTCTTT.

This clonotype was recorded at least ten times. V usage is TRBV7-2 and J usage is TRBJ1-5, with a possible D match to TRBD1 (5 bases). CDR1 and CDR2 from the germline V gene are SGHTA and FQGNSA. The germline V and J ends were trimmed by 5 bases and 2 bases, with 13 bases remaining between them. The CDR3 loop spans 15 amino acids. CDR3 amino acids: CASSRDPLGNQPQHF. The CDR3 region has the DNA TGTGCCAGCAGCCGGGACCCCCTAGGCAATCAGCCCCAGCATTTT.

This chain connects TRBV6-1 to TRBJ2-1; the D gene is possibly TRBD2 (5 bases). Trimming left V 4 bases short and J 0 bases short, with 19 bases between. The CDR3 is made up of 18 amino acids. Germline-derived CDR1 and CDR2 are MNHNS and SASEGT. CDR3 DNA: TGTGCCAGCAGTGGTCCCCCTGAGCGGCCAAGCTCCTACAATGAGCAGTTCTTC. Protein: CASSGPPERPSSYNEQFF.

The chain couples TRBV7-2 to TRBJ1-1, with TRBD1 as a possible D gene (6 bases). Germline CDR1 reads SGHTA; CDR2 reads FQGNSA. V lost 0 bases to trimming and J lost 5 bases, with 13 bases between them. The CDR3 totals 15 residues. CDR3 nucleotides: TGTGCCAGCAGCTTAGCGCAGGGGCGAGGGACTGAAGCTTTCTTT. Translation: CASSLAQGRGTEAFF.

The chain combines TRBV20-1 with TRBJ2-3; D is ambiguous. V shed 4 bases and J shed 6 bases, with 14 bases lying between them. The CDR3 length is 13 residues. CDR1 and CDR2 (germline): DFQATT, SNEGSKA (reference sequence). CDR3 loop: CSATASTSDTQYF. CDR3 bases: TGCAGTGCTACAGCGTCGACATCCGATACGCAGTATTTT.

The chain couples TRBV7-6 to TRBJ1-1, with D possibly matching TRBD1 (5 bases). The CDR3 is made up of 17 amino acids. The germline V gene has CDR1 SGHVS and CDR2 FNYEAQ. V lost 1 base and J lost 6, with 21 bases in between. CDR3 coding DNA: TGTGCCAGCAGCTTAGGAGTTTCGGCAGGGAGCTACCCTGAAGCTTTCTTT. It is translated as CASSLGVSAGSYPEAFF.

This chain joins TRBV29-1 and TRBJ1-1; D uncertain. The germline V and J ends were trimmed by 6 bases and 0 bases, with 8 bases remaining between them. CDR1 is SQVTM and CDR2 is ANQGSEA in the germline V gene. This CDR3 spans 12 amino acids. The CDR3 loop reads CSVVGMNTEAFF. CDR3 nucleotides: TGCAGCGTGGTCGGGATGAACACTGAAGCTTTCTTT. The complete variable domain, with remaining parts taken from reference TRBV29-1 and TRBJ1-1, reads SAVISQKPSRDICQRGTSLTIQCQVDSQVTMMFWYRQQPGQSLTLIATANQGSEATYESGFVIDKFPISRPNLTFSTLTVSNMSPEDSSIYLCSVVGMNTEAFFGQGTRLTVV.

J is TRBJ1-6 and V is TRBV20-1; D not resolved. CDR3 length: 13 residues. The germline CDR1 and CDR2 sequences are DFQATT and SNEGSKA (reference sequence). V dropped 3 bases and J dropped 6 bases, with 9 bases sitting between them. The CDR3 reads CSASWRANSPLHF. The DNA for the CDR3 is TGCAGTGCTAGCTGGCGGGCTAATTCACCCCTCCACTTT.

The chain uses TRBV4-1 and TRBJ2-1, with TRBD2 matching 10 bases. With 4 bases clipped from V and 8 bases from J, the junction kept 14 bases outside the gene matches. There are 17 residues in the CDR3. Per the germline V gene, CDR1 is MGHRA and CDR2 is YSYEKL. The DNA for the CDR3 is TGCGCCAGCAGCCTTCACACGCGCGGACTAGCGGACTATGAGCAGTTCTTC. Protein product: CASSLHTRGLADYEQFF.